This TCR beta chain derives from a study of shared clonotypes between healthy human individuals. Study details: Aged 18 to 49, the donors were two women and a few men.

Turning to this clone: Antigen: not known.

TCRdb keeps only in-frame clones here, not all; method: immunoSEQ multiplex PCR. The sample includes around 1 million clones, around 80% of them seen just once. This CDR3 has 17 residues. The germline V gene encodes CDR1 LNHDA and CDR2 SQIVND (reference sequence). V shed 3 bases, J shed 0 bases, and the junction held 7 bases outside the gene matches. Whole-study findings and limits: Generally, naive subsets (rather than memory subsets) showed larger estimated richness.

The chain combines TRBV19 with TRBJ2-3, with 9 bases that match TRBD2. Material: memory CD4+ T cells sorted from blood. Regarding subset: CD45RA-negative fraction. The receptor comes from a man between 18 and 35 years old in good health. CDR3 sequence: CASSIRSSGKSTDTQYF. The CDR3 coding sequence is TGTGCCAGTAGTATTAGGTCTAGCGGGAAGAGCACAGATACGCAGTATTTT. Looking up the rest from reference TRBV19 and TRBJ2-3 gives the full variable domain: DGGITQSPKYLFRKEGQNVTLSCEQNLNHDAMYWYRQDPGQGLRLIYYSQIVNDFQKGDIAEGYSVSREKKESFPLTVTSAQKNPTAFYLCASSIRSSGKSTDTQYFGPGTRLTVL.